These 31 T cell receptor beta chains were sequenced from one sample in a study of blood T cell repertoires in COVID-19. Some clones are missing from TCRdb's copy, which holds only in-frame ones; the method was immunoSEQ multiplex PCR. The sample holds about 670,000 clones, about nine tenths seen once. The sequencing input was peripheral blood. These receptors all come from a woman aged 18-30 years with acute or convalescent COVID-19.

The chain carries TRBV6-5 and TRBJ1-1; TRBD1 is a possible D gene (6 bases). V was trimmed by 2 bases and J by 10 bases, leaving 14 bases between them. Germline V CDR1 and CDR2: MNHEY, SVGAGI. The length of the CDR3 is 13 residues. This CDR3 is CASSYSNREPAFF. In DNA form, the CDR3 reads TGTGCCAGCAGTTACAGCAACAGGGAACCAGCTTTCTTT.

This chain uses TRBV6-5 with TRBJ1-5; D gene ambiguous. Germline CDR1 is MNHEY and CDR2 is SVGAGI. V was trimmed by 6 bases and J by 5 bases, leaving 8 bases between them. The CDR3 runs 12 residues. As DNA, the CDR3 is TGTGCCAGCAGGACGGGGTATCAGCCCCAGCATTTT. Translated, it gives CASRTGYQPQHF.

The genes are TRBV2 and TRBJ2-1; the D gene is possibly TRBD2 (6 bases). The germline V gene encodes CDR1 SNHLY and CDR2 FYNNEI. This CDR3 spans 14 amino acids. Trimming took off 2 bases at V and 12 bases at J, with 17 bases between the two ends. The CDR3 region has the DNA TGTGCCAGCAGTGAATATAGCGGAAGGGCGGCGCAGTTCTTC. This translates into CASSEYSGRAAQFF.

The V call is TRBV5-6, the J call TRBJ1-6, with TRBD1 as a possible D gene (5 bases). The germline CDR1 and CDR2 sequences are SGHDT and YYEEEE. This CDR3 comprises 15 residues. Trimming took off 2 bases at V and 5 bases at J, with 11 bases between the two ends. Written as DNA, the CDR3 is TGTGCCAGCAGCTTCACGGGGGTTAATAATTCACCCCTCCACTTT. It translates to CASSFTGVNNSPLHF. Full variable domain (outside the CDR3, taken from reference TRBV5-6 and TRBJ1-6): DAGVTQSPTHLIKTRGQQVTLRCSPKSGHDTVSWYQQALGQGPQFIFQYYEEEERQRGNFPDRFSGHQFPNYSSELNVNALLLGDSALYLCASSFTGVNNSPLHFGNGTRLTVT.

This clone was seen only once. The chain links TRBV28 to TRBJ1-2, with no clear D. Deletions cut 6 bases from V and 2 bases from J, with 13 bases between. The CDR3 has 14 amino acids. Per the germline V gene, CDR1 is MDHEN and CDR2 is SYDVKM. CDR3 bases: TGTGCCAGCAGGCCAGCGCATTCAAACTATGGCTACACCTTC. Protein: CASRPAHSNYGYTF.

The chain combines TRBV3-1 (or the pseudogene TRBV3-2) with TRBJ2-1; weak D call: TRBD2 (7 bases). Germline CDR1 reads LGHDT; CDR2 reads YNNKEL (reference sequence). The V gene lost 4 bases and the J gene lost 3 bases, with 16 bases spanning the gap. The CDR3 runs to 16 residues. The CDR3 DNA is TGTGCCAGCAGCCTACTAGGCGGGGGCGACTACAATGAGCAGTTCTTC. Encoded protein: CASSLLGGGDYNEQFF.

The chain recombines TRBV27 with TRBJ1-4, with 11 bases lining up with TRBD1. The length of the CDR3 is 14 residues. Germline CDR1 and CDR2: MNHEY and SMNVEV (reference sequence). The trim removed 5 bases at V and 7 bases at J, leaving 3 bases unmatched. Written as DNA, the CDR3 is TGTGCCAGCAGTATGGACAGGGGGCGTGAAAAACTGTTTTTT. Its translation is CASSMDRGREKLFF. Based on the CDR3 plus reference TRBV27 and TRBJ1-4, the full variable domain is EAQVTQNPRYLITVTGKKLTVTCSQNMNHEYMSWYRQDPGLGLRQIYYSMNVEVTDKGDVPEGYKVSRKEKRNFPLILESPSPNQTSLYFCASSMDRGREKLFFGSGTQLSVL.

This chain joins TRBV6-2 or TRBV6-3 and TRBJ2-1, with 9 bases identical to TRBD1. Germline V lookup: CDR1 MNHEY, CDR2 SVGEGT. V dropped 6 bases and J dropped 6; count of bases not matched to a gene: 12. This CDR3 has 16 amino acids. The CDR3 nucleotides read TGTGCCAGCAGCCCCCCCGGGACAGGGAGGTTCAATGAGCAGTTCTTC. Translation: CASSPPGTGRFNEQFF.

The rearrangement uses TRBV21-1 and TRBJ2-7; the D call of TRBD1 is as the table states it, not checked on the DNA. TRBV21-1 is termed a pseudogene. The CDR3 length is 15 residues. The CDR3 loop reads CASSKVDRSPYEQYF. DNA of the CDR3: TGTGCCAGCAGCAAGGTGGACAGGAGCCCCTACGAGCAGTACTTC.

This clone was found once. CDR3 nucleotides: TGTGCCATCGGGGGACAGGGGGTGGCCGGGGAGCTGTTTTTT. Amino acid sequence: CAIGGQGVAGELFF. This chain joins TRBV10-3 and TRBJ2-2; TRBD1 agrees at 11 bases. The CDR3 is 14 amino acids. With V trimmed by 8 bases and J by 6 bases, 5 bases remained unmatched. CDR1 is ENHRY, CDR2 SYGVKD, per germline.

This clone appeared a single time. V is TRBV9 and J is TRBJ1-5; a possible D gene is TRBD1 (5 bases). V was clipped by 0 bases and J by 1 base, with 11 bases between them. The CDR3 covers 16 residues. In germline, CDR1 is SGDLS, CDR2 YYNGEE. CDR3 nucleotide sequence: TGTGCCAGCAGCGTAGGAGGGGAGGTAAGCAATCAGCCCCAGCATTTT. This translates into CASSVGGEVSNQPQHF.

This chain uses TRBV19 with TRBJ2-7; 7 bases fit TRBD1. This CDR3 region has 14 residues. Germline V CDR1 and CDR2: LNHDA, SQIVND (reference sequence). V dropped 7 bases and J dropped 3; count of bases not matched to a gene: 9. The CDR3 is CASTPPDRSYEQYF. Written as DNA, the CDR3 is TGTGCCAGTACCCCCCCGGACAGGAGCTACGAGCAGTACTTC.

The chain has TRBV5-1 and TRBJ2-7, with D perhaps matching TRBD1 (6 bases). The V end lost 1 base, the J end lost 0 bases, and 14 bases lay between the germline ends. The CDR3 has 16 residues. CDR1 is SGHRS, CDR2 YFSETQ, per germline. DNA of the CDR3: TGCGCCAGCAGCTTGCCAGAGGACAGAAGCTCCTACGAGCAGTACTTC. This gives the protein CASSLPEDRSSYEQYF. Based on the CDR3 plus reference TRBV5-1 and TRBJ2-7, the full variable domain is KAGVTQTPRYLIKTRGQQVTLSCSPISGHRSVSWYQQTPGQGLQFLFEYFSETQRNKGNFPGRFSGRQFSNSRSEMNVSTLELGDSALYLCASSLPEDRSSYEQYFGPGTRLTVT.

This chain connects TRBV30 to TRBJ1-2; D not resolved. The CDR3 covers 10 residues. V was pared by 6 bases and J by 8 bases, with 10 bases between. Germline values: CDR1 GTSNPN, CDR2 SVGIG (reference sequence). CDR3 in amino acids: CACGKRGYTF. CDR3 in DNA: TGTGCCTGCGGGAAGAGGGGCTACACCTTC. The whole variable domain, filled in from reference TRBV30 and TRBJ1-2, reads SQTIHQWPATLVQPVGSPLSLECTVEGTSNPNLYWYRQAAGRGLQLLFYSVGIGQISSEVPQNLSASRPQDRQFILSSKKLLLSDSGFYLCACGKRGYTFGSGTRLTVV.

This chain uses TRBV3-1 (or the pseudogene TRBV3-2) with TRBJ2-3; TRBD2 aligns across 8 bases. The CDR3 consists of 14 residues. Germline assignment: CDR1 LGHDT and CDR2 YNNKEL (reference sequence). V lost 4 bases to trimming and J lost 3 bases; unmatched junction nucleotides: 3. The CDR3 sequence is CASSLLAVTDTQYF. The DNA of the CDR3 is TGTGCCAGCAGCCTACTAGCGGTGACAGATACGCAGTATTTT.

The table lists this clone with a few counts. The chain couples TRBV7-2 to TRBJ1-1; TRBD1 agrees at 7 bases. V dropped 5 bases and J dropped 2; count of bases not matched to a gene: 11. From germline, CDR1 is SGHTA and CDR2 FQGNSA. CDR3 length: 16 residues. This CDR3 is CASSHPGGGRNTEAFF. Written as DNA, the CDR3 is TGTGCCAGCAGCCACCCGGGAGGGGGCAGAAACACTGAAGCTTTCTTT.

The J gene is TRBJ1-6, the V gene TRBV27; 7 bases align to TRBD1. V lost 3 bases and J lost 2; bases outside the gene matches: 7. The V gene's germline CDR1 is MNHEY and CDR2 SMNVEV (reference sequence). The CDR3 totals 17 residues. The CDR3 sequence is CASSFRQGSTYNSPLHF. In nucleotides, the CDR3 is TGTGCCAGCAGTTTTCGACAGGGCTCTACCTATAATTCACCCCTCCACTTT.

The V call is TRBV6-5, the J call TRBJ2-5; 7 bases match TRBD2. This CDR3 contains 14 residues. The ends lost 2 bases at V and 2 bases at J; junction bases unmatched: 2. Germline V gene data show CDR1 as MNHEY and CDR2 as SVGAGI. This CDR3 is CASSYTGGQETQYF. The CDR3 bases are TGTGCCAGCAGTTACACCGGGGGGCAAGAGACCCAGTACTTC.

The V gene is TRBV28, the J gene TRBJ1-6; D is perhaps TRBD1 (6 bases). Trimming shortened V by 3 bases and J by 14 bases, and 17 bases separated the two germline ends. Germline V CDR1 and CDR2: MDHEN, SYDVKM. CDR3 length equals 14 residues. The CDR3 protein is CASSFLGQRWTLHF. CDR3 coding DNA: TGTGCCAGCAGTTTTCTGGGACAACGATGGACCCTCCACTTT.

The J gene is TRBJ1-3, the V gene TRBV7-3; 9 positions match TRBD1. J was trimmed by 10 bases and V by 4 bases; bases with no gene match: 5. From germline, CDR1 is SGHTA and CDR2 FQGTGA. The CDR3 consists of 13 residues. In DNA, the CDR3 is TGTGCCAGCAGCTCGGGACAGGGAGGGACCATATATTTT. Translation gives CASSSGQGGTIYF.

The gene calls are TRBV6-6 and TRBJ2-1; D not certain. This CDR3 is built from 11 residues. The germline CDR1 and CDR2 sequences are MNHNY and SVGAGI (reference sequence). V was shortened by 5 bases and J by 10 bases, with 9 bases between the two germline ends. Here the CDR3 reads CASSKTGEQFF. The CDR3 DNA reads as TGTGCCAGCAGTAAAACCGGGGAGCAGTTCTTC.

The chain is built from TRBV2 and TRBJ2-4, with D possibly matching TRBD2 (6 bases). The CDR3 loop spans 14 amino acids. From germline, CDR1 is SNHLY and CDR2 FYNNEI. Deletions cut 4 bases from V and 4 bases from J, with 11 bases between. This CDR3 is CASSAGDSKNIQYF. CDR3 bases: TGTGCCAGCAGTGCCGGGGACTCGAAAAACATTCAGTACTTC. The full variable domain, its missing parts supplied by reference TRBV2 and TRBJ2-4, is EPEVTQTPSHQVTQMGQEVILRCVPISNHLYFYWYRQILGQKVEFLVSFYNNEISEKSEIFDDQFSVERPDGSNFTLKIRSTKLEDSAMYFCASSAGDSKNIQYFGAGTRLSVL.

The chain recombines TRBV2 with TRBJ1-1, with D possibly matching TRBD1 (5 bases). V shed 4 bases and J shed 1 base, with 13 bases lying between them. CDR3 length: 15 residues. Germline V CDR1 and CDR2: SNHLY, FYNNEI. The CDR3 DNA reads TGTGCCAGCAGTGGAGAACGGACAACGAACACTGAAGCTTTCTTT. It yields the protein CASSGERTTNTEAFF.

V is TRBV6-2 or TRBV6-3 and J is TRBJ2-3; the match to TRBD2 covers 9 bases. The CDR3 contains 16 residues. Germline trimming cut 6 bases from V and 3 bases from J; bases unmatched to any gene: 10. Germline V CDR1 and CDR2: MNHEY, SVGEGT. CDR3 sequence: CASSPSTSGPTDTQYF. CDR3 bases: TGTGCCAGCAGCCCCTCGACTAGCGGACCTACAGATACGCAGTATTTT.

The V and J genes are TRBV24-1 and TRBJ2-3, with D perhaps matching TRBD2 (6 bases). Trimming took off 9 bases at V and 7 bases at J, with 10 bases between the two ends. This CDR3 is 11 amino acids long. Germline-derived CDR1 and CDR2 are KGHDR and SFDVKD. CDR3 sequence reads: CATGTYNTQYF. The CDR3 nucleotides read TGTGCCACCGGGACTTATAATACGCAGTATTTT.

This clone was detected once. The chain has TRBV9 and TRBJ1-1, with D unclear. In germline, CDR1 is SGDLS, CDR2 YYNGEE. With 0 bases removed from V and 7 bases from J, the gap between germline ends came to 13 bases. The CDR3 contains 14 residues. The CDR3 sequence: CASSVEWEAHEAFF. Written as DNA, the CDR3 is TGTGCCAGCAGCGTAGAGTGGGAGGCCCATGAAGCTTTCTTT.

This clone was recorded only once. The chain couples TRBV7-6 to TRBJ2-1, with 13 bases aligning to TRBD2. J gave up 5 bases and V 1 base, and 8 bases lay outside the gene matches. The CDR3 runs 18 residues. Germline V gene data show CDR1 as SGHVS and CDR2 as FNYEAQ. In nucleotides, the CDR3 is TGTGCCAGCAGCTTAGATCCCGCGGGACTAGCGGGGAACAATGAGCAGTTCTTC. Translated, it gives CASSLDPAGLAGNNEQFF.

The V and J genes are TRBV29-1 and TRBJ1-2; D unresolved. This CDR3 contains 15 residues. Looked up from germline, CDR1 is SQVTM and CDR2 is ANQGSEA. V gave up 1 base and J gave up 5 bases, with 17 bases separating them. The CDR3 DNA reads TGCAGCGTTGAAGCTCACGGGAGTGGCGGGTATGGCTACACCTTC. This codes for CSVEAHGSGGYGYTF.

The chain employs TRBV3-1 (or the pseudogene TRBV3-2) and TRBJ2-7; 7 bases align to TRBD1. V shed 4 bases and J 0 bases; nucleotides not matched to a gene: 9. Germline V gives CDR1 LGHDT, CDR2 YNNKEL (reference sequence). This CDR3 region has 16 residues. The CDR3 loop reads CASSPSPGQSSYEQYF. In nucleotides, the CDR3 is TGTGCCAGCAGCCCCTCTCCGGGACAGAGCTCCTACGAGCAGTACTTC.

V gene TRBV7-2 combines with J gene TRBJ2-7, with 13 bases lining up with TRBD2. The V gene end was trimmed by 0 bases and the J gene end by 6 bases; junction bases not matched to a gene: 5. The germline CDR1 and CDR2 sequences are SGHTA and FQGNSA. The CDR3 runs to 16 residues. For the CDR3, the DNA is TGTGCCAGCAGCTTAGCGGGGACTAGCGGGGCCCTCGAGCAGTACTTC. This codes for CASSLAGTSGALEQYF.

This chain links TRBV21-1 with TRBJ1-1; no DNA check was done on the table's D call, TRBD1. TRBV21-1 is a recognized pseudogene. The CDR3 consists of 14 residues. The CDR3 DNA reads as TGTGCCAGCAGCCCCCAGGGGACGAACACTGAAGCTTTCTTT. Encoded protein: CASSPQGTNTEAFF.